This TCR beta chain was retrieved from a study of cytomegalovirus exposure and HLA in healthy donors. Whole-study context: Earlier, 100 million to 120 million unique TCR beta sequences were recovered from about 179 million T cells by an analysis.

CDR1 is SGHTA and CDR2 is FQGTGA in the germline V gene. The V and J ends lost 4 bases and 4 bases, in that order; junction bases with no gene match: 11. The CDR3 runs to 16 residues. Study conclusions and caveats: A prior analysis recorded that most TCR beta V segments were productive about 87% or about 30% of the time. Common viral pathogens seemed, in a later analysis, to connect with several of the most significant clusters.

On this clone itself: Its antigen remains unknown.

The PCR made use of 60 Vbeta and 13 Jbeta primers. In the original processing: A follow-up analysis tallied tens of millions of unique TCR beta chains, approximately 11 million shared. Clones were sequenced by immunoSEQ multiplex PCR, and TCRdb holds only the in-frame ones, with some missing. V, J and clone size reflect that table, while D and trimming were determined from the DNA. Here the sample spans 150,000 to 200,000 clones, 80% being singletons. The V and J genes are TRBV7-3 and TRBJ2-5; 8 bases line up with TRBD1. The sample consisted of PBMCs. The sequence derives from a woman aged 25 to 45 in good health and CMV-seronegative. The CDR3 DNA reads as TGTGCCAGCAGCTCGCTAGGACAGGGTAGGGGAGAGACCCAGTACTTC. Encoded protein: CASSSLGQGRGETQYF.